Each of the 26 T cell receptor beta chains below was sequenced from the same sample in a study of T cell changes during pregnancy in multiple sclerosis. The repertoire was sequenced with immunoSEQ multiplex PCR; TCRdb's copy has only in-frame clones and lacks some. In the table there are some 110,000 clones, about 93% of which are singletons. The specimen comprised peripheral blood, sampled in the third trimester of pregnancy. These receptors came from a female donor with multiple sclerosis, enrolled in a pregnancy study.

The CDR3 DNA follows: TGTGCCAGCAGCTTAATTCCCCTGACTAGCAGCTACAATGAGCAGTTCTTC. It specifies CASSLIPLTSSYNEQFF. V and J are TRBV7-3 and TRBJ2-1, with TRBD2 identical over 7 bases. V lost 1 base and J lost 3; bases outside the gene matches: 9. CDR1 SGHTA and CDR2 FQGTGA come from the germline V gene. The CDR3 is made up of 17 amino acids.

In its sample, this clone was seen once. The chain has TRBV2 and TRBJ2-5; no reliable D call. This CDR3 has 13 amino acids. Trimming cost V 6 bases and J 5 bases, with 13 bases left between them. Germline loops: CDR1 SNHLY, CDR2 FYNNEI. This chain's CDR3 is CASRGPYRETQYF. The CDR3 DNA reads TGTGCCAGCAGGGGCCCTTATCGGGAGACCCAGTACTTC. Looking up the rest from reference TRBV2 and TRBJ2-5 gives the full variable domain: EPEVTQTPSHQVTQMGQEVILRCVPISNHLYFYWYRQILGQKVEFLVSFYNNEISEKSEIFDDQFSVERPDGSNFTLKIRSTKLEDSAMYFCASRGPYRETQYFGPGTRLLVL.

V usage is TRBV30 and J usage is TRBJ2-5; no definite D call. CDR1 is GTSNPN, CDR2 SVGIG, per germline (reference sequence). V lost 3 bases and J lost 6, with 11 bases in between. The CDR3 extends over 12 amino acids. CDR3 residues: CAWRDRVQTQYF. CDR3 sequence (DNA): TGTGCCTGGAGGGATCGGGTACAGACCCAGTACTTC.

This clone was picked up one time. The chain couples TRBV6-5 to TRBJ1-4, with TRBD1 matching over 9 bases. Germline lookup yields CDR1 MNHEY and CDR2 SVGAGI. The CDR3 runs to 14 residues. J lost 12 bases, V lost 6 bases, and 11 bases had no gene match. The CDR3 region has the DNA TGTGCCAGCAGACAACAGGGGGCCCCGAGAGAACTGTTTTTT. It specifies CASRQQGAPRELFF.

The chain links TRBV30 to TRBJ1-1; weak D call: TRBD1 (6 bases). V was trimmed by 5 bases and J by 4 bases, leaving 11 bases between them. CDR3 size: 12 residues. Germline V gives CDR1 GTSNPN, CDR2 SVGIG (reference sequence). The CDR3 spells CAWDRLSTEAFF. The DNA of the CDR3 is TGTGCCTGGGACAGGCTTTCCACTGAAGCTTTCTTT.

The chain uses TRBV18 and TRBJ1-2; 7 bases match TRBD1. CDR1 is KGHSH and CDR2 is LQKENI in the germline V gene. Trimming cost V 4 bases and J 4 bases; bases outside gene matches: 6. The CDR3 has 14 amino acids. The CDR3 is CASSLQRDSYGYTF. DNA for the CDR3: TGTGCCAGCTCACTGCAACGGGACAGCTATGGCTACACCTTC.

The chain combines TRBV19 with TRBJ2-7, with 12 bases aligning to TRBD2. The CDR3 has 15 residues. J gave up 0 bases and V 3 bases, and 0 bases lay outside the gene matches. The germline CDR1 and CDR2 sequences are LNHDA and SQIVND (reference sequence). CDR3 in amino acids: CASSMGLAGSYEQYF. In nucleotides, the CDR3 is TGTGCCAGTAGTATGGGACTAGCGGGCTCCTACGAGCAGTACTTC.

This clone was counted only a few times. The CDR3 bases are TGTGCCAGCAGTGAAGCGGGGCAGCGTGAAGCTTTCTTT. As protein: CASSEAGQREAFF. This rearrangement joins TRBV6-1 to TRBJ1-1, with TRBD1 as a possible D gene (5 bases). Germline CDR1 MNHNS, CDR2 SASEGT. The V end lost 0 bases, the J end lost 7 bases, and 9 bases lay between the germline ends. This CDR3 comprises 13 residues.

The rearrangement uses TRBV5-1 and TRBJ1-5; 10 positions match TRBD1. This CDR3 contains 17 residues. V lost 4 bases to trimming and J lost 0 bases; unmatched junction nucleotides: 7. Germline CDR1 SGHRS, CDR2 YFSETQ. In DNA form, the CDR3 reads TGCGCCAGCAGCCCCGGGACAGGGGCTTATAGCAATCAGCCCCAGCATTTT. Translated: CASSPGTGAYSNQPQHF.

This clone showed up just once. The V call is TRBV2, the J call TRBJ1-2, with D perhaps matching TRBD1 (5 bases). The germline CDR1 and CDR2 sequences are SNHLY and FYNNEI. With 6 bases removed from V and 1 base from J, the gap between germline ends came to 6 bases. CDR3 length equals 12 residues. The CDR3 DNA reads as TGTGCCAGCAGGGACAATAACTATGGCTACACCTTC. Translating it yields CASRDNNYGYTF.

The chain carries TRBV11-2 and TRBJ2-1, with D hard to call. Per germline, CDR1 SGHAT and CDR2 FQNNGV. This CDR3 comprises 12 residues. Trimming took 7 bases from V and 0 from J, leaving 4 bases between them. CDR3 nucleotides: TGTGCCAGCACCGTCTCCTACAATGAGCAGTTCTTC. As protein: CASTVSYNEQFF. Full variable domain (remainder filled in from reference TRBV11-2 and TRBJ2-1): EAGVAQSPRYKIIEKRQSVAFWCNPISGHATLYWYQQILGQGPKLLIQFQNNGVVDDSQLPKDRFSAERLKGVDSTLKIQPAKLEDSAVYLCASTVSYNEQFFGPGTRLTVL.

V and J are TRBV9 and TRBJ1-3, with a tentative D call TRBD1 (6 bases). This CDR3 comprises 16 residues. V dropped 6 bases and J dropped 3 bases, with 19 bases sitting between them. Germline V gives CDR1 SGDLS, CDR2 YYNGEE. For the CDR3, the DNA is TGTGCCAGCACCCTCTACAGGGTGTGGGTTGGAAACACCATATATTTT. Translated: CASTLYRVWVGNTIYF.

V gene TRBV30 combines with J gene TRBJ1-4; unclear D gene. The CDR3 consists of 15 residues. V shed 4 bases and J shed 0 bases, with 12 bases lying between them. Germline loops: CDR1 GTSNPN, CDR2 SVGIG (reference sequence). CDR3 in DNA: TGTGCCTGGAAAGGATGGACTACAACTAATGAAAAACTGTTTTTT. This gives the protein CAWKGWTTTNEKLFF.

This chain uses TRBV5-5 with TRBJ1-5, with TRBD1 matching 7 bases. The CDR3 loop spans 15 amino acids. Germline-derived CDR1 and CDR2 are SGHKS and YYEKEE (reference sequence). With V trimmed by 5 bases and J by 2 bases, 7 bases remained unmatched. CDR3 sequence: CASRQGMSGNQPQHF. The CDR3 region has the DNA TGTGCCAGCAGACAGGGGATGTCGGGCAATCAGCCCCAGCATTTT.

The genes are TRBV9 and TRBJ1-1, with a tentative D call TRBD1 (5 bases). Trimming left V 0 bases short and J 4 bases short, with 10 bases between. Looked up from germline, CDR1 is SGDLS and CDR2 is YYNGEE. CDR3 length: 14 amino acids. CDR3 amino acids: CASSVGQLSTEAFF. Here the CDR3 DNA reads TGTGCCAGCAGCGTAGGACAGCTTTCCACTGAAGCTTTCTTT.

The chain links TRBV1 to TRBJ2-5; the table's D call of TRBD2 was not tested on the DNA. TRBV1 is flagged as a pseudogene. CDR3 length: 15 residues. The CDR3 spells CTSSQVAGGRETQYF. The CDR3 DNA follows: TGCACCAGCAGCCAAGTGGCGGGGGGGAGAGAGACCCAGTACTTC.

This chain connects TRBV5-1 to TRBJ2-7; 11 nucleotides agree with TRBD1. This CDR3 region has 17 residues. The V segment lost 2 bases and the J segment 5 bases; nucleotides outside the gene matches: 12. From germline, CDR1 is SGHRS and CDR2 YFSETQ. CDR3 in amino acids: CASSFRPSGQGADEQYF. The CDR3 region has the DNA TGCGCCAGCAGCTTCCGCCCCTCCGGACAGGGGGCGGACGAGCAGTACTTC.

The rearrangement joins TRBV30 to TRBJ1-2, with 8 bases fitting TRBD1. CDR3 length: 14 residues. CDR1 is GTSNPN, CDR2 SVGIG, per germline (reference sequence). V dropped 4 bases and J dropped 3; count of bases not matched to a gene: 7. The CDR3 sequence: CAWNPTGDYYGYTF. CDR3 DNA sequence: TGTGCCTGGAACCCGACAGGGGACTACTATGGCTACACCTTC.

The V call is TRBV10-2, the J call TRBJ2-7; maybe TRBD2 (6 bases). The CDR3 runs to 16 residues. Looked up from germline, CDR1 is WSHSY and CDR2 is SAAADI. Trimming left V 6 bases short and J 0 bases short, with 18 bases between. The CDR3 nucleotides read TGCGCCAGCAGGGGGTCAGGGCGGGGATCCTCCTACGAGCAGTACTTC. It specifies CASRGSGRGSSYEQYF.

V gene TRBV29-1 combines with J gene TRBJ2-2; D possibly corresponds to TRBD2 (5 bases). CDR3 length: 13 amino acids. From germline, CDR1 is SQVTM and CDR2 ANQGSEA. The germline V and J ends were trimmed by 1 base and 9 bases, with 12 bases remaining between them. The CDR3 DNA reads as TGCAGCGTTGAAGTGGGTCTAGCCCGGGAGCTGTTTTTT. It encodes CSVEVGLARELFF.

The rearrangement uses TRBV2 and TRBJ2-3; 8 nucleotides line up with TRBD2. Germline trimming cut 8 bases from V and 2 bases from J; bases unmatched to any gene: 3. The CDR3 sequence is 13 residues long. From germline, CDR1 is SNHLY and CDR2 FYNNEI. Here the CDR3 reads CASREGITDTQYF. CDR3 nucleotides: TGTGCCAGCCGGGAGGGAATCACAGATACGCAGTATTTT.

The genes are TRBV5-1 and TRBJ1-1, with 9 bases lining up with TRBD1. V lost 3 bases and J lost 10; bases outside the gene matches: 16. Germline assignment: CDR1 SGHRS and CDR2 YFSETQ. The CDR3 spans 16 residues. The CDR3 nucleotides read TGCGCCAGCAGCTACCTGGGACAGGGTAGTAGGAGTGGAGCTTTCTTT. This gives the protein CASSYLGQGSRSGAFF.

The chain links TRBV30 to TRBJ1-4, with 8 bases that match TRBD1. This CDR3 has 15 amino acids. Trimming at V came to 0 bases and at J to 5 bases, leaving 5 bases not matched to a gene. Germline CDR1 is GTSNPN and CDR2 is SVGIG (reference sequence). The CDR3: CAWSVTGGLNEKLFF. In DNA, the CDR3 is TGTGCCTGGAGTGTAACAGGGGGGTTGAATGAAAAACTGTTTTTT.

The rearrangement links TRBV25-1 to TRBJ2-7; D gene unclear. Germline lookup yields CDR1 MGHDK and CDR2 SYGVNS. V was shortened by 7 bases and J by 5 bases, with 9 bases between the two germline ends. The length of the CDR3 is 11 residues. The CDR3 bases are TGTGCCAGCATATGGGCAGACGAGCAGTACTTC. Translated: CASIWADEQYF.

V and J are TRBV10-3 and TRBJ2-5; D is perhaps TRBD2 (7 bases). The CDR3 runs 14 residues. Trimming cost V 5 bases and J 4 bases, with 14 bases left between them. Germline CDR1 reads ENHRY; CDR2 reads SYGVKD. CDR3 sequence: CAISLQGGRETQYF. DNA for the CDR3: TGTGCCATCAGTCTACAGGGAGGGAGAGAGACCCAGTACTTC.

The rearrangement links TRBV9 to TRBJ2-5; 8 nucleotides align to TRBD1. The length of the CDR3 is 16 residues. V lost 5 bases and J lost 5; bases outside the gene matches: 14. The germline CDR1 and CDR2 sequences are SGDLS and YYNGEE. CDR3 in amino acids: CASSRAPRGPRETQYF. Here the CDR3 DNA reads TGTGCCAGCAGTCGGGCCCCCAGGGGGCCAAGGGAGACCCAGTACTTC.